These T cell receptor beta chains were read from a single sample in a study of liver allograft versus peripheral blood T cells. MiXCR, run by TCRdb on the reads, gives a single entry per CDR3 protein. This sample carries approximately 9,800 distinct CDR3 sequences, 20% of them seen once, and the ten largest clones take around 5.7%. These receptors originate from a human patient who had a liver transplant. Some T cells may arise from the graft donor. The CDR3 runs from the conserved cysteine through the conserved F or W. Each record gives: clone size, D gene, V gene, J gene, CDR3 DNA, CDR3 protein. The D gene is left open where the match is weak. Clone size is shown for a subset of rows, as once, few, many or a class of expanded clone.

once	-	TRBV2	TRBJ2-3	TGTGCCAGCAGCCGGGGCACGTTGGATACGCAGTATTTT	CASSRGTLDTQYF
few	TRBD1	TRBV28	TRBJ2-7	TGTGCCAGCAGCCTTTGGACAGGGTTGAACGAGCAGTACTTC	CASSLWTGLNEQYF
medium-sized	-	TRBV18	TRBJ1-3	TGTGCCAGCTCACCGATTGACACGGTTGGAAACACCATATATTTT	CASSPIDTVGNTIYF
-	TRBD1	TRBV3-1	TRBJ1-1	TGTGCCAGCAGCCAAGATTTAGGACAGGCGAACACTGAAGCTTTCTTT	CASSQDLGQANTEAFF
medium-sized	-	TRBV30	TRBJ2-7	TGTGCCTGGAGAGTGGGCAGGATCCCCTACGAGCAGTACTTC	CAWRVGRIPYEQYF
few	-	TRBV7-9	TRBJ1-4	TGTGCCAGCAGCTTAAGGGGCCCGACTAATGAAAAACTGTTTTTT	CASSLRGPTNEKLFF
-	TRBD1	TRBV20-1	TRBJ1-2	TGCAGTGCTCCGGACAGGGGGTTTGGCTACACCTTC	CSAPDRGFGYTF
medium-sized	-	TRBV19	TRBJ1-4	TGTGCCAGTAGTAGCGACCGGGGGACTAATGAAAAACTGTTTTTT	CASSSDRGTNEKLFF
medium-sized	TRBD1	TRBV6-6	TRBJ2-5	TGTGCCAGCAGACCCCAGGAGAGGGTACAGGGGGCGCGAGAGACCCAGTACTTC	CASRPQERVQGARETQYF
-	-	TRBV20-1	TRBJ2-1	TGCAGTGCTAGAGTTGACCAGCGGACAGATTATAACAATGAGCAGTTCTTC	CSARVDQRTDYNNEQFF
many	TRBD2	TRBV5-4	TRBJ2-2	TGTGCCAGCAGCTTGACTAGCGGGAGAGCCGGGGAGCTGTTTTTT	CASSLTSGRAGELFF
medium-sized	TRBD1	TRBV19	TRBJ2-5	TGTGCCAGTAGTATGGGGCAGGGGGTCCAAGAGACCCAGTACTTC	CASSMGQGVQETQYF
medium-sized	-	TRBV13	TRBJ1-3	TGTGCCAGCCGAAAAACCTCCTCTGGAAACACCATATATTTT	CASRKTSSGNTIYF
medium-sized	-	TRBV29-1	TRBJ1-1	TGCAGCGTCTGGAGCGGCGACACTGAAGCTTTCTTT	CSVWSGDTEAFF
many	-	TRBV6-5	TRBJ1-2	TGTGCCAGCAGTTACTCGAGGGGGGCCGGGTCTGGCTACACCTTC	CASSYSRGAGSGYTF
-	-	TRBV30	TRBJ1-5	TGTGCCTGGGGTTCCTCAAATCAGCCCCAGCATTTT	CAWGSSNQPQHF
medium-sized	-	TRBV19	TRBJ1-5	TGTGCCAGTAGTATACGATCCAGGAACAATCAGCCCCAGCATTTT	CASSIRSRNNQPQHF
many	-	TRBV28	TRBJ2-7	TGTGCCAGCAGTTCCCCGACATTTCTACGAGGGCAGTACTTC	CASSSPTFLRGQYF
medium-sized	TRBD1	TRBV30	TRBJ1-5	TGTGCCTGGAGTGGACAGGGCACGAATGGGGGTCAGCCCCAGCATTTT	CAWSGQGTNGGQPQHF
-	TRBD1	TRBV7-9	TRBJ1-5	TGTGCCAGCAGCAGACAGGGAGTCAATCAGCCCCAGCATTTT	CASSRQGVNQPQHF
-	-	TRBV5-1	TRBJ2-1	TGCGCCAGCAGCCGGACGGCGTCTTCAACCTACAATGAGCAGTTCTTC	CASSRTASSTYNEQFF
few	-	TRBV19	TRBJ1-5	TGTGCCAGTAGTATCCCGGGTCAGCCCCAGCATTTT	CASSIPGQPQHF
medium-sized	-	TRBV18	TRBJ2-2	TGTGCCAGCTCACTCACGCCACCGTCAGGGACCGGGGAGCTGTTTTTT	CASSLTPPSGTGELFF
many	-	TRBV30	TRBJ2-1	TGTGCCTGGAGGGGGACGCAGTACAATGAGCAGTTCTTC	CAWRGTQYNEQFF
many	-	TRBV7-9	TRBJ2-7	TGTGCCAGCAGCGAAAGGGCCGGCCCCTACGAGCAGTACTTC	CASSERAGPYEQYF
many	-	TRBV28	TRBJ1-2	TGTGCCAGCAGTTTAAGGGTGAACTACACCTTC	CASSLRVNYTF
medium-sized	-	TRBV30	TRBJ1-1	TGTGCCTGGAGCCGGGTTCCTATGAACACTGAAGCTTTCTTT	CAWSRVPMNTEAFF
few	-	TRBV10-3	TRBJ1-1	TGTGCCATCAGTGTTGGGGAACCGAACACTGAAGCTTTCTTT	CAISVGEPNTEAFF
medium-sized	-	TRBV27	TRBJ2-3	TGTGCCAGCAGTTTATCCGGGCCCCGAGGAAATACGCAGTATTTT	CASSLSGPRGNTQYF
medium-sized	-	TRBV18	TRBJ2-4	TGTGCCAGCTCACCCCCCAAAAACATTCAGTACTTC	CASSPPKNIQYF
-	TRBD2	TRBV11-1	TRBJ2-5	TGTGCCAGCAGCAGGGTAGCGGGAAAAAACCAAGAGACCCAGTACTTC	CASSRVAGKNQETQYF
few	-	TRBV28	TRBJ2-1	TGTGCCAGCAAAGGGGATAGTAGTCCCCGCTCCTACAATGAGCAGTTCTTC	CASKGDSSPRSYNEQFF
few	-	TRBV20-1	TRBJ2-3	TGCAGTGCTAGAGATAGGTGGGAGAGGTTTACAGATACGCAGTATTTT	CSARDRWERFTDTQYF
many	-	TRBV10-3	TRBJ1-2	TGTGCCATCAGGACCGGGGCTGGAAACAGGGCCGACTATGGCTACACCTTC	CAIRTGAGNRADYGYTF
medium-sized	-	TRBV5-6	TRBJ1-6	TGTGCCAGCAGCACACAAGGGATAAGAAATTCACCCCTCCACTTT	CASSTQGIRNSPLHF
-	-	TRBV28	TRBJ1-3	TGTGCCACCTCAAGTAGTTCTGGAAACACCATATATTTT	CATSSSSGNTIYF
few	-	TRBV12-3/TRBV12-4	TRBJ1-1	TGTGCCAGCAGTTTCGTGGTCGGGGCGAACACTGAAGCTTTCTTT	CASSFVVGANTEAFF
-	TRBD1	TRBV5-5	TRBJ1-1	TGTGCCAGCAGCTTGGCCGGGACAGGGGATACTGAAGCTTTCTTT	CASSLAGTGDTEAFF
once	-	TRBV20-1	TRBJ2-3	TGCAGTGTTGGCTGGACAGCGGGCCTGCGGGATACGCAGTATTTT	CSVGWTAGLRDTQYF
few	TRBD2	TRBV7-2	TRBJ2-7	TGTGCCAGCAGCTTACAGCGGGGGGTACAGTACTTC	CASSLQRGVQYF
medium-sized	TRBD2	TRBV28	TRBJ2-3	TGTGCCAGCAGGGGGACTAGCGGGGGTCATACGCAGTATTTT	CASRGTSGGHTQYF